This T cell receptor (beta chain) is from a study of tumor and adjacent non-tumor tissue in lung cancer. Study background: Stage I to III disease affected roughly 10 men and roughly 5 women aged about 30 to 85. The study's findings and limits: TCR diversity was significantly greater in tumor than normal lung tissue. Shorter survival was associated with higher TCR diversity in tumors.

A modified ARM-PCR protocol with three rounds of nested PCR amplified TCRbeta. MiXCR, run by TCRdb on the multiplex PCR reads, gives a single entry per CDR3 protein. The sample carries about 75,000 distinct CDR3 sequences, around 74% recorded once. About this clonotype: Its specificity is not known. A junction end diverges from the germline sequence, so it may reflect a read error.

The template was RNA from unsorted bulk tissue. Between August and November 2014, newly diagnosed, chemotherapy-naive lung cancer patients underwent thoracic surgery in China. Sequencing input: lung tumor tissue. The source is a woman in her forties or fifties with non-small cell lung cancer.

The CDR3 DNA is TGCGCCAGCAGCAGTGCACAGGGGTACTATATTTCACCCCTCCACTTT. The encoded protein is CASSSAQGYYISPLHF. The V and J genes are TRBV4-1 and TRBJ1-6; 7 bases are shared with TRBD1. Germline V gene sequence: CDR1 MGHRA, CDR2 YSYEKL. This CDR3 contains 16 residues.